Reported below is one T cell receptor beta chain. The sample belongs to a study of spatial heterogeneity in lung cancer. Using its own MiXCR run on the 5' RACE reads, TCRdb lists one record per CDR3 protein. The sample gives 80,000 to 95,000 distinct CDR3 sequences, approximately 8.2% of which show up once; roughly 7.2% is in the top ten. The CDR3 contains 11 residues. Germline CDR1 and CDR2: MNHNY and SVGAGI (reference sequence). Trimming shortened V by 8 bases and J by 8 bases, and 12 bases separated the two germline ends. The time point was: sample taken at primary tumor resection. The input material, whole RNA from tumor, nontumor lung or frozen PBMC, was sequenced unsorted. Donation came from some 72 patients with untreated early-stage non-small cell lung cancer.

This receptor was obtained from a male donor with early-stage non-small cell lung cancer. The V call is TRBV6-6, the J call TRBJ1-2; D call uncertain. The sequenced sample was PBMCs, obtained at surgery. The CDR3 spells CASSRGEGYTF. The CDR3 region has the DNA TGTGCCAGCTCTCGCGGGGAAGGCTACACCTTC.